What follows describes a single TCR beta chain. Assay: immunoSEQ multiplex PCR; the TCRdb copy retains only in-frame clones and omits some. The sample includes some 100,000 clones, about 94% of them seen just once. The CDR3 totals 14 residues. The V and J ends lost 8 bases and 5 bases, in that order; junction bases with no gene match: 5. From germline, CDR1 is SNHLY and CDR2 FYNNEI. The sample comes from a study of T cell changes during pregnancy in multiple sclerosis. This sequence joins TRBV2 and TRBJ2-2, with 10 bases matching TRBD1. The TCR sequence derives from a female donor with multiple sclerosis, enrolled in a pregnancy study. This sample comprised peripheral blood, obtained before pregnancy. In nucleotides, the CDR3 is TGTGCCAGCTCGTGGGACAGGGGTACCGGGGAGCTGTTTTTT. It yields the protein CASSWDRGTGELFF.